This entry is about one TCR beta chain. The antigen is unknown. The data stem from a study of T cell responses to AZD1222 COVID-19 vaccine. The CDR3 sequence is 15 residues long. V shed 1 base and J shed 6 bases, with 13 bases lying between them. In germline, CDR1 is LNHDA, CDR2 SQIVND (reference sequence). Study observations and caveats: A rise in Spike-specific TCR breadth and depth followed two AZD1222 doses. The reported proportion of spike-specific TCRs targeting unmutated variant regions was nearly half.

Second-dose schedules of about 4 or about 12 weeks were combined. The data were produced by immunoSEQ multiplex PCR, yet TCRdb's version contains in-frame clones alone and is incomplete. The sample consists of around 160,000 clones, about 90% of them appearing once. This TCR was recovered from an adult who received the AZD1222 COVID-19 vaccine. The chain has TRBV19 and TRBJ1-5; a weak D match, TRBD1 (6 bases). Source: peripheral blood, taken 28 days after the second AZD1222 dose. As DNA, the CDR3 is TGTGCCAGTAGTATAGCGGGGGCCGGCGGTCAGCCCCAGCATTTT. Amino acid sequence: CASSIAGAGGQPQHF.